The next 28 T cell receptor beta chains were all read from a single sample in a study of blood T cell repertoires in COVID-19. Profiled with immunoSEQ multiplex PCR; TCRdb holds only in-frame clones, not every one. This sample yields 250,000 to 300,000 clones, of which roughly nine tenths are seen a single time; approximately 1.2% belongs to the top ten. The material sequenced was PBMCs or T cells enriched from blood (not recorded which). These receptors came from a human donor in a cohort exposed to, infected with or recovered from COVID-19 (not recorded which). The donor label of this sample is uncertain.

This chain links TRBV18 with TRBJ1-1, with D possibly matching TRBD1 (6 bases). Trimming pared 2 bases from V and 1 base from J, leaving 8 bases between. This CDR3 region has 14 residues. Germline-derived CDR1 and CDR2 are KGHSH and LQKENI. The CDR3 protein is CASSPTGTNTEAFF. The CDR3 DNA follows: TGTGCCAGCTCACCAACAGGGACGAACACTGAAGCTTTCTTT.

This chain connects TRBV12-2 to TRBJ1-4. TRBV12-2 is a pseudogene segment. The CDR3 has 14 residues. The CDR3: CASLLPGSAEKLFF. DNA for the CDR3: TGTGCAAGTCTCCTCCCGGGGAGTGCTGAAAAACTGTTTTTT.

This chain uses TRBV3-1 (or the pseudogene TRBV3-2) with TRBJ1-2; D call uncertain. Trimming removed 0 bases from V and 0 bases from J, with 8 bases in between. The CDR3 consists of 15 residues. CDR1 is LGHDT, CDR2 YNNKEL, per germline (reference sequence). The CDR3 here is CASSQEGGANYGYTF. The CDR3 nucleotides are TGTGCCAGCAGCCAAGAAGGCGGAGCTAACTATGGCTACACCTTC.

The chain carries TRBV7-9 and TRBJ1-2, with 10 bases matching TRBD1. In germline, CDR1 is SEHNR, CDR2 FQNEAQ (reference sequence). V was pared by 6 bases and J by 2 bases, with 6 bases of the junction left unmatched. The CDR3 is made up of 15 amino acids. CDR3 amino acids: CASSNRDRGNYGYTF. The DNA of the CDR3 is TGTGCCAGCAGTAACCGGGACAGGGGCAACTATGGCTACACCTTC.

The V and J genes are TRBV27 and TRBJ1-2; the match to TRBD1 covers 12 bases. V was clipped by 3 bases and J by 8 bases; unmatched bases: 16. The CDR3 sequence is 18 residues long. In germline, CDR1 is MNHEY, CDR2 SMNVEV (reference sequence). CDR3 protein: CASSLLGTGGEILEGYTF. CDR3 nucleotide sequence: TGTGCCAGCAGTTTGTTAGGGACAGGGGGCGAGATACTAGAAGGCTACACCTTC.

The gene calls are TRBV7-2 and TRBJ1-1, with D perhaps matching TRBD1 (5 bases). CDR1 and CDR2 from the germline V gene are SGHTA and FQGNSA. The V and J ends lost 6 bases and 5 bases respectively, with 19 bases between them. This CDR3 contains 15 residues. The chain's CDR3 is CASSRPHQGGTEAFF. In nucleotides, the CDR3 is TGTGCCAGCAGTCGACCCCACCAGGGAGGGACTGAAGCTTTCTTT.

This clone was observed a single time. V usage is TRBV19 and J usage is TRBJ1-2; 7 bases agree with TRBD1. The J segment lost 5 bases and the V segment lost 5 bases, leaving 5 bases of the junction unmatched. Germline CDR1 and CDR2: LNHDA and SQIVND (reference sequence). The CDR3 totals 13 residues. Written as DNA, the CDR3 is TGTGCCAGTAGTTCACAGGGGCGGTATGGCTACACCTTC. It translates to CASSSQGRYGYTF.

The chain uses TRBV5-8 and TRBJ1-5, with 8 bases fitting TRBD1. This CDR3 spans 17 amino acids. Trimming cost V 4 bases and J 5 bases; bases outside gene matches: 14. The germline CDR1 and CDR2 sequences are SGHTS and YDEGEE. In DNA form, the CDR3 reads TGTGCCAGCAGCCGCCGCAGACGTGGACAGGGAGATCAGCCCCAGCATTTT. Translating gives CASSRRRRGQGDQPQHF.

This chain joins TRBV5-1 and TRBJ1-2, with 8 positions matching TRBD1. The trim removed 4 bases at V and 7 bases at J, leaving 21 bases unmatched. This CDR3 region has 18 residues. From germline, CDR1 is SGHRS and CDR2 YFSETQ. CDR3 in amino acids: CASSPGWGTGGVLGGYTF. CDR3 sequence (DNA): TGCGCCAGCAGCCCAGGGTGGGGGACAGGAGGAGTTTTAGGTGGCTACACCTTC.

This clone was detected a few times. The rearrangement links TRBV2 to TRBJ2-1; D may be TRBD2 (6 bases). The germline V gene encodes CDR1 SNHLY and CDR2 FYNNEI. The CDR3 extends over 13 amino acids. V lost 6 bases and J 8 bases, leaving 14 bases between the germline ends. CDR3 loop: CASSQPLAYEQFF. The CDR3 coding sequence is TGTGCCAGCAGCCAACCACTAGCCTATGAGCAGTTCTTC. Variable domain in full (rest from reference TRBV2 and TRBJ2-1): EPEVTQTPSHQVTQMGQEVILRCVPISNHLYFYWYRQILGQKVEFLVSFYNNEISEKSEIFDDQFSVERPDGSNFTLKIRSTKLEDSAMYFCASSQPLAYEQFFGPGTRLTVL.

Regarding this clone: One junction end does not reproduce the germline sequence, and a read error may be involved. This chain uses TRBV7-6 with TRBJ1-1, with D uncertain. Per the germline V gene, CDR1 is SGHVS and CDR2 is FNYEAQ. The CDR3 has 15 amino acids. The CDR3 loop is CASSLAPRVNTEAFF. CDR3 DNA: TGTGCCAGCAGCCTAGCCCCCCGGGTGAACACTGAAGCTTTCTTT.

With respect to this clone: The sample holds other DNA sequences that translate to the same CDR3. This chain connects TRBV12-3 or TRBV12-4 to TRBJ1-5; D uncertain. The CDR3 runs 13 residues. Trimming cost V 8 bases and J 2 bases, with 10 bases left between them. The CDR3 protein is CASSRGGNQPQHF. CDR3 DNA: TGTGCCAGCTCTCGAGGTGGCAATCAGCCCCAGCATTTT.

The chain has TRBV6-5 and TRBJ1-2; D unresolved. This CDR3 spans 15 amino acids. Germline V gene data show CDR1 as MNHEY and CDR2 as SVGAGI. Trimming cost V 5 bases and J 0 bases, with 13 bases left between them. The CDR3 DNA is TGTGCCAGCAGTAACGAGGAGTTAGCTAACTATGGCTACACCTTC. Amino acids: CASSNEELANYGYTF.

The V and J genes are TRBV7-2 and TRBJ1-1; possible D gene TRBD1, 5 bases. CDR1 SGHTA and CDR2 FQGNSA come from the germline V gene. Trimming shortened V by 8 bases and J by 0 bases, and 10 bases separated the two germline ends. CDR3 length: 13 residues. The DNA for the CDR3 is TGTGCCAGCGGGACTGGGGTGAACACTGAAGCTTTCTTT. This codes for CASGTGVNTEAFF.

The chain has TRBV7-9 and TRBJ1-2, with 8 bases matching TRBD1. CDR1 is SEHNR, CDR2 FQNEAQ, per germline (reference sequence). Germline trimming cut 6 bases from V and 4 bases from J; bases unmatched to any gene: 16. The CDR3 covers 17 residues. The CDR3 bases are TGTGCCAGCAGGACCACCACCCTCCGTGACAGGGGCTATGGCTACACCTTC. Its translation: CASRTTTLRDRGYGYTF.

The chain couples TRBV4-1 to TRBJ1-2; 8 nucleotides line up with TRBD1. Per germline, CDR1 MGHRA and CDR2 YSYEKL. The J segment lost 8 bases and the V segment lost 1 base, leaving 12 bases of the junction unmatched. This CDR3 has 16 amino acids. The CDR3 DNA sequence: TGCGCCAGCAGCCAAGTGGCCCTCGGGACAGGCCGCGGCTACACCTTC. As protein: CASSQVALGTGRGYTF.

The table lists this clone with a few counts. CDR3 bases: TGCGCCAGCAGCCAAGATCTTCAGGTCCGGGGGCCCCAGCATTTT. Residues: CASSQDLQVRGPQHF. The chain couples TRBV4-3 to TRBJ1-5; D is unresolved. The CDR3 is 15 amino acids. The V and J ends lost 0 bases and 9 bases respectively, with 15 bases between them. Germline values: CDR1 LGHNA, CDR2 YSLEER.

The V call is TRBV28, the J call TRBJ1-4; 10 bases fit TRBD1. The ends lost 2 bases at V and 8 bases at J; junction bases unmatched: 5. This CDR3 is built from 15 residues. The germline V gene encodes CDR1 MDHEN and CDR2 SYDVKM. The CDR3 protein is CASSLGDRGWEKLFF. DNA for the CDR3: TGTGCCAGCAGTTTAGGGGACAGGGGTTGGGAAAAACTGTTTTTT.

V is TRBV7-2 and J is TRBJ1-1, with D hard to call. Germline loops: CDR1 SGHTA, CDR2 FQGNSA. Trimming left V 5 bases short and J 0 bases short, with 16 bases between. This CDR3 region has 16 residues. CDR3 nucleotide sequence: TGTGCCAGCAGCCCAACGAGGGTGAGCCTGAACACTGAAGCTTTCTTT. As protein: CASSPTRVSLNTEAFF.

The chain has TRBV5-8 and TRBJ2-3; 15 bases match TRBD2. Losses at the gene ends were 4 bases for V and 4 bases for J; bases not matched to a gene: 7. Per the germline V gene, CDR1 is SGHTS and CDR2 is YDEGEE. The CDR3 is made up of 17 amino acids. The CDR3 nucleotides are TGTGCCAGCAGCCCAGGACTAGCGGGGGGGTTTGCAGATACGCAGTATTTT. Translating it yields CASSPGLAGGFADTQYF.

The V gene is TRBV19, the J gene TRBJ1-2; 10 nucleotides align to TRBD1. Germline CDR1 is LNHDA and CDR2 is SQIVND (reference sequence). This CDR3 contains 15 residues. J lost 2 bases, V lost 6 bases, and 6 bases had no gene match. The CDR3 DNA sequence: TGTGCCAGTAGGCTGACAGGGGGCCTGAACTATGGCTACACCTTC. Protein product: CASRLTGGLNYGYTF. The full variable domain, rest sourced from reference TRBV19 and TRBJ1-2, is DGGITQSPKYLFRKEGQNVTLSCEQNLNHDAMYWYRQDPGQGLRLIYYSQIVNDFQKGDIAEGYSVSREKKESFPLTVTSAQKNPTAFYLCASRLTGGLNYGYTFGSGTRLTVV.

The chain recombines TRBV14 with TRBJ1-2, with a possible D match to TRBD1 (6 bases). Trimming took 0 bases from V and 6 from J, leaving 14 bases between them. Germline V CDR1 and CDR2: SGHDN, FVKESK. CDR3 length: 15 residues. The CDR3 DNA sequence: TGTGCCAGCAGCCAAGATGGTTACAGGGCCCATGGCTACACCTTC. Protein product: CASSQDGYRAHGYTF.

The V gene is TRBV4-2, the J gene TRBJ1-6; D is unclear. V was clipped by 0 bases and J by 7 bases, with 19 bases between them. CDR3 length equals 18 residues. Germline V lookup: CDR1 LGHNA, CDR2 YNFKEQ. CDR3 nucleotide sequence: TGTGCCAGCAGCCAAGATTTCAGCGCAGAACGTAGGAATTCACCCCTCCACTTT. It yields the protein CASSQDFSAERRNSPLHF.

V gene TRBV18 combines with J gene TRBJ2-5; D might be TRBD2 (6 bases). The CDR3 contains 16 residues. V shed 6 bases and J shed 5 bases, with 22 bases lying between them. Germline lookup yields CDR1 KGHSH and CDR2 LQKENI. In DNA, the CDR3 is TGTGCCAGCTCCTCAGTCAACCATGCGGGGCGGGAGACCCAGTACTTC. Its translation is CASSSVNHAGRETQYF.

This clone appeared a single time. The V gene is TRBV5-6, the J gene TRBJ1-6, with unresolved D. CDR1 and CDR2 (germline): SGHDT, YYEEEE. This CDR3 spans 16 amino acids. The V gene lost 5 bases and the J gene lost 0 bases, with 12 bases spanning the gap. The CDR3 sequence is CASSPDGSSYNSPLHF. DNA for the CDR3: TGTGCCAGCAGTCCGGACGGGAGCTCCTATAATTCACCCCTCCACTTT.

This clone was observed a single time. This rearrangement joins TRBV10-1 to TRBJ1-1; D possibly corresponds to TRBD1 (6 bases). V lost 3 bases, J lost 5 bases, and 13 bases lay in between. Germline V gives CDR1 WNHNN, CDR2 SYGVQD (reference sequence). This CDR3 is 14 amino acids long. CDR3 nucleotide sequence: TGCGCCAGCAGTGATGGGGGCCCAGGAACTGAAGCTTTCTTT. Its translation: CASSDGGPGTEAFF.

The chain links TRBV24-1 to TRBJ1-6; a possible D gene is TRBD1 (6 bases). In germline, CDR1 is KGHDR, CDR2 SFDVKD. This CDR3 region has 18 residues. Trimming removed 0 bases at V and 5 bases at J, with 16 bases between. The CDR3, as DNA: TGTGCCACCAGTGATTTGAATTTGGCAGGGGAAAATAATTCACCCCTCCACTTT. Translated, it gives CATSDLNLAGENNSPLHF.

Note on this clone: The germline gene is not matched at one end of the junction; a read error may be the cause. The chain combines TRBV27 with TRBJ2-7; D is possibly TRBD2 (7 bases). CDR1 MNHEY and CDR2 SMNVEV come from the germline V gene (reference sequence). The CDR3 runs to 15 residues. The DNA of the CDR3 is TGTGCCAGCAGTTTATCGGGGGGGCCCAACTACGAACAGTACTTC. Translated, it gives CASSLSGGPNYEQYF.